A single TCR beta chain is shown here with its context. There is no known antigen for this receptor. No clone much larger than this one lies a single base away; base qualities are absent. This sample is drawn from a study of T cell changes during pregnancy in multiple sclerosis (dated 2019 in TCRdb). A note on the overall study: The study looked at changes in the T cell repertoire across pregnancy in women with multiple sclerosis.

Library preparation was by the immunoSEQ multiplex PCR assay. Imported from immuneACCESS, the table was reduced by TCRdb to in-frame sequences with V and J called. These copies leave out some clones; in studies compared against another copy, an unresolved V gene accounts for under half, and the cause of the remainder is not known. For this sample there are tens of thousands of clones; approximately 93% appear just once. The ten top clones hold more than 2.5% of the sample. CDR1 SGHRS and CDR2 YFSETQ are derived from the germline V gene. V is cut back by 2 bases and J by 7 bases, with 3 bases in the junction unmatched. From the cysteine through the phenylalanine, the CDR3 covers 14 amino acids. The kept DNA is CDR3 alone, 42 bases in frame from the first base.

Sample: peripheral blood, taken in the first trimester of pregnancy. The source of this sequence is a female donor with multiple sclerosis, enrolled in a pregnancy study. The chain is assembled from TRBV5-1 and TRBJ1-6; the junction holds 7 bases that match TRBD1. The CDR3 protein: CASSLQGSNSPLHF. The nucleotide sequence is TGCGCCAGCAGCTTACAGGGGAGCAATTCACCCCTCCACTTT. Where the CDR3 stops, the reference TRBV5-1 and TRBJ1-6 genes take over; the full variable domain is KAGVTQTPRYLIKTRGQQVTLSCSPISGHRSVSWYQQTPGQGLQFLFEYFSETQRNKGNFPGRFSGRQFSNSRSEMNVSTLELGDSALYLCASSLQGSNSPLHFGNGTRLTVT.